The clone carrying this TCR beta chain was observed a handful of times. Its antigen remains unidentified. A junction end diverges from the germline sequence, so it may reflect a read error. The data were taken from a study of CD8 T cells in ankylosing spondylitis. Study-level findings and limits: Among TCR beta sequences, a motif of under ten highly homologous variants appeared characteristic of ankylosing spondylitis blood.

TCRdb processed the 5' RACE reads anew with MiXCR; each CDR3 protein has one entry. The sample holds more than 650,000 distinct CDR3 sequences, about an eighth seen once. The TCR originated in a male donor with ankylosing spondylitis. Sequencing used blood, either unsorted or a sorted T cell fraction (not recorded which).

The CDR3 DNA sequence: TGTGCCAGCAGCTTGGGTTACGGCTGGACTTACGGGCAGTACTTC. Translated: CASSLGYGWTYGQYF. This chain joins TRBV5-6 and TRBJ2-7, with D possibly matching TRBD2 (5 bases). In germline, CDR1 is SGHDT, CDR2 YYEEEE. The CDR3 is 15 amino acids.